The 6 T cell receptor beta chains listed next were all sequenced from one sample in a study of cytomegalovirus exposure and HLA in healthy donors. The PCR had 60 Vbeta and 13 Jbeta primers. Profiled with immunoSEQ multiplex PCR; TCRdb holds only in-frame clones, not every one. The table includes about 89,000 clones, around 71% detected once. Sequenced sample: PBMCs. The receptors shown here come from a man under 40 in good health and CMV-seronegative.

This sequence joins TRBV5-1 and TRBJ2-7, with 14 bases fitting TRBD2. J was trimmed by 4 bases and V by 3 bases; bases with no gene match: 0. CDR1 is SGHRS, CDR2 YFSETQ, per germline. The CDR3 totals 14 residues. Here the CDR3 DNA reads TGCGCCAGCAGCTGGACTAGCGGGAGGTACGAGCAGTACTTC. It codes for CASSWTSGRYEQYF.

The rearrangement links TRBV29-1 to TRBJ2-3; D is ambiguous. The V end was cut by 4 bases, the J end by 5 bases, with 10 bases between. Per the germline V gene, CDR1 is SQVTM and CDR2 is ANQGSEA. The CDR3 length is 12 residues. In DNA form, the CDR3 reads TGCAGCGTTGGGGCTAATATAGATACGCAGTATTTT. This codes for CSVGANIDTQYF.

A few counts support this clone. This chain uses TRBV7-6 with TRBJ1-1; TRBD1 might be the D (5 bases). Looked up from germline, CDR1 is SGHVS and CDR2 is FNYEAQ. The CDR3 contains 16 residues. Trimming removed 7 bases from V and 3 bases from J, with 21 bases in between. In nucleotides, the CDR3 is TGTGCCAGCACCGCCCCGTTAGGGACTGGGGACACTGAAGCTTTCTTT. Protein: CASTAPLGTGDTEAFF.

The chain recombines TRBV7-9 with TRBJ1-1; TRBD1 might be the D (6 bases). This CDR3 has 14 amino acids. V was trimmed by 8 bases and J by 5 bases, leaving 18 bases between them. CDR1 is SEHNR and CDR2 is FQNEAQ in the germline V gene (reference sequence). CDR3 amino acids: CASGVLQGNTEAFF. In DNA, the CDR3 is TGTGCCAGCGGCGTGTTACAGGGCAATACTGAAGCTTTCTTT. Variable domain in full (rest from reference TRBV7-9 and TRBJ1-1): DTGVSQNPRHKITKRGQNVTFRCDPISEHNRLYWYRQTLGQGPEFLTYFQNEAQLEKSRLLSDRFSAERPKGSFSTLEIQRTEQGDSAMYLCASGVLQGNTEAFFGQGTRLTVV.

This chain's CDR3 is CASSGRDREILNEQFF. Here the CDR3 DNA reads TGTGCCAGCTCAGGGCGGGACAGGGAAATTTTAAATGAGCAGTTCTTC. This chain uses TRBV18 with TRBJ2-1, with TRBD1 matching over 9 bases. The V gene's germline CDR1 is KGHSH and CDR2 LQKENI. The CDR3 runs 16 residues. The V gene end was trimmed by 5 bases and the J gene end by 7 bases; junction bases not matched to a gene: 12.

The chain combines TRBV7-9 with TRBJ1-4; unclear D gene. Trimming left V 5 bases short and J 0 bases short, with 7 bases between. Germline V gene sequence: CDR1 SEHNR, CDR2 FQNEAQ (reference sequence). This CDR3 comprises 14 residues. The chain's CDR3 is CASSLKATNEKLFF. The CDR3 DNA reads TGTGCCAGCAGCCTAAAAGCAACTAATGAAAAACTGTTTTTT.